This T cell receptor (beta chain) was captured in a study of blood T cell repertoires in COVID-19 (dated by TCRdb to 2019 to 2021). Some background on the complete study: The collaborator samples originated in the United States, Italy and Spain and spanned the acute and convalescent phases of COVID-19. The prospective study material was composed of cDNA or gDNA derived from T cells, B-cell-depleted T cells, or PBMCs. Deeply sampled blood TCRbeta repertoires from subjects exposed to, actively infected with, or recovered from COVID-19 were included in the dataset. The repertoires were released in a freely available public database meant as a resource for research on the immune response to SARS-CoV-2. Samples came from the ongoing ImmuneRACE study (first 160 participants) plus 1,254 subjects from 6 global collaborators. Sample metadata almost always included a de-identified subject ID, COVID-19 status, age in years and sex. Where HLA class I and class II types were available, the types were taken from metadata supplied by the sample provider, not from assay-based typing. What the authors observed across the whole study: Clinical and demographic metadata were provided uncurated, with the amount varying by source and participant.

The germline V gene gives CDR1 as LGHNA and CDR2 as YNFKEQ. The CDR3 holds 19 amino acids from the cysteine to the phenylalanine. Only the CDR3 part of the read is kept: 57 bases, read in frame from the first base. Ends trimmed: V by 0 bases, J by 2 bases; bases unmatched to a gene: 10. TCRbeta CDR3 regions were amplified from genomic DNA by means of the immunoSEQ Assay, a bias-controlled multiplex PCR. The study's own analysis went as follows. The number of nucleated cells in each sample was estimated from the amplification of reference gene primers within the assay. To quantify the absolute abundance of each unique TCRbeta CDR3 rearrangement, sequence reads were collapsed and filtered. For each sample, productive Simpson clonality was calculated by taking the square root of Simpson's diversity index across productive rearrangements. This immuneACCESS table, as held by TCRdb, lists in-frame sequences with V and J called but not all clones. Of the missing ones, under half trace to an unresolved V gene in checked studies; the others have no known cause. V and J calls and clone size follow that table, whereas D and trimming were derived from the DNA. This sample gives about 250,000 clones in total; about 86% of them show up just once. 15% to 18% of the sample lies in the top ten.

On this clone: Its recognized antigen is unknown. Base-call qualities are not available, and no considerably larger clone is one nucleotide away.

In Seattle, one collaborating source enrolled patients while the infection was active and tracked those patients longitudinally over the course of disease. The collaborating institutions used their own protocols to collect whole blood in K2EDTA tubes. Collaborator samples were shipped for TCRbeta analysis as frozen whole blood, isolated PBMCs, or DNA extracted from either sample type. What was sequenced was peripheral blood. This TCR derives from a person aged 70 to 80 with COVID-19, enrolled during active disease. Recombination connected TRBV4-2 to TRBJ2-3; 11 central bases correspond to TRBD2. The CDR3 loop reads CASSQDLIGTSGLTDTQYF. The DNA is TGTGCCAGCAGCCAAGATCTGATTGGGACTAGCGGACTCACAGATACGCAGTATTTT.